A single T cell receptor beta chain is shown here with its context. Its cognate antigen is unknown. This entry is derived from a study of cytomegalovirus exposure and HLA in healthy donors. The junction had 11 bases not matched to a gene; V was cut back by 3 bases and J by 3 bases. From germline, CDR1 is MRHNA and CDR2 SNTAGT. CDR3 length equals 17 residues. Points from the study as a whole: That first-cohort TCR clusters tended to co-occur in the 95 to 150 validation repertoires was found in a later analysis.

Libraries were prepared by immunoSEQ multiplex PCR; TCRdb keeps only in-frame clonotypes and omits some of them. The top ten hold roughly 6% of the sample, which has hundreds of thousands of clones, approximately 87% seen once. The chain is built from TRBV6-4 and TRBJ2-1, with 7 bases that match TRBD2. The sequencing input was PBMCs. The sequence derives from a woman aged 18-29 years in good health and CMV-seronegative. Written as DNA, the CDR3 is TGTGCCAGCAGTGAATTTAGCGGGTTAGAGTACTACAATGAGCAGTTCTTC. Its protein product is CASSEFSGLEYYNEQFF.